Below are 12 T cell receptor beta chains sequenced from a single sample in a study of human T cells and chemical hapten exposure (dated by TCRdb to the early 2020s). Library preparation was by RACE. The instrument was a NextSeq 500. TCRdb redid the processing of the public reads, applying fastp at Q25 and MiXCR, and retained in-frame beta chains. CDR3 protein duplicates are merged, each entry listing the most common genes and DNA. Present in this sample are about 360,000 distinct CDR3 sequences, roughly 4.8% of which were seen just once. Roughly 2.4% of the sample comes from the top ten. The time point label of this sample denotes: patch test 1, 2 weeks after DPC sensitization. Explained via the paper, the treatment or condition label denotes: therapeutic diphenylcyclopropenone sensitization with weekly scalp DPC. Sequencing used whole blood, obtained in connection with sensitization to the hapten diphenylcyclopropenone (DPC). These receptors were taken from a woman aged 45-65 years with alopecia areata. Some clones in this sample may be carry-over from other donors' samples.

This clonotype was counted ten times or more. This chain links TRBV5-6 with TRBJ1-1; no firm D call. Trimming took 4 bases from V and 2 from J, leaving 9 bases between them. The CDR3 covers 13 residues. CDR1 SGHDT and CDR2 YYEEEE come from the germline V gene. This chain's CDR3 is CASSPHVNTEAFF. CDR3 coding DNA: TGTGCCAGCAGCCCTCACGTAAACACTGAAGCTTTCTTT.

This clonotype came up a few times. The chain combines TRBV20-1 with TRBJ1-1; D may be TRBD1 (5 bases). CDR3 size: 13 residues. Germline-derived CDR1 and CDR2 are DFQATT and SNEGSKA (reference sequence). Trimming removed 0 bases from V and 8 bases from J, with 13 bases in between. The CDR3 DNA reads as TGCAGTGCTAGAGATCGAGCAGGGTGGGAAGCTTTCTTT. Protein: CSARDRAGWEAFF.

This clonotype appeared many times. CDR3 sequence (DNA): TGTGCCAGCAGCCAAATGACAGGGAGCGAGCCCCAGCATTTT. Amino acid sequence: CASSQMTGSEPQHF. The V call is TRBV6-2 or TRBV6-3, the J call TRBJ1-5; 7 positions agree with TRBD1. Germline V gives CDR1 MNHEY, CDR2 SVGEGT. This CDR3 contains 14 residues. V lost 6 bases to trimming and J lost 8 bases; unmatched junction nucleotides: 10.

This clonotype was observed many times. The gene calls are TRBV18 and TRBJ2-3; 8 bases fit TRBD2. V lost 2 bases and J lost 3; bases outside the gene matches: 1. Germline V lookup: CDR1 KGHSH, CDR2 LQKENI. The CDR3 is 14 amino acids. DNA of the CDR3: TGTGCCAGCTCACCAAGCGGGAGAACAGATACGCAGTATTTT. Its protein product is CASSPSGRTDTQYF.

There are a few counts of this clonotype. The J gene is TRBJ1-2, the V gene TRBV5-1; 8 nucleotides match TRBD1. Germline V gene lookup returns CDR1 SGHRS and CDR2 YFSETQ. V lost 0 bases and J lost 2; bases outside the gene matches: 3. This CDR3 has 15 amino acids. As DNA, the CDR3 is TGCGCCAGCAGCTTGGAATGGACAGGGAACTATGGCTACACCTTC. Translated, it gives CASSLEWTGNYGYTF.

The chain employs TRBV20-1 and TRBJ2-1; 12 bases match TRBD2. J gave up 0 bases and V 7 bases, and 10 bases lay outside the gene matches. CDR3 size: 17 residues. From germline, CDR1 is DFQATT and CDR2 SNEGSKA (reference sequence). The CDR3 region is CSVGPTSGGSSYNEQFF. CDR3 sequence (DNA): TGCAGTGTCGGCCCGACTAGCGGGGGAAGCTCCTACAATGAGCAGTTCTTC.

This clonotype was observed many times. The V and J genes are TRBV12-5 and TRBJ1-3, with TRBD1 matching 7 bases. The CDR3 is made up of 12 amino acids. The germline CDR1 and CDR2 sequences are LGHNT and FRNRAP. V trimming: 7 bases; J trimming: 8 bases; junction bases outside the gene matches: 5. The CDR3 DNA follows: TGTGCTAGTGATGAGGGGGCGGACACCATATATTTT. This encodes CASDEGADTIYF.

This clonotype was detected ten times or more. The chain recombines TRBV28 with TRBJ2-7; the match to TRBD2 covers 13 bases. The CDR3 totals 15 residues. The J segment lost 7 bases and the V segment lost 6 bases, leaving 9 bases of the junction unmatched. The germline gives CDR1 MDHEN, CDR2 SYDVKM. CDR3 loop: CASSPGLAGAEEQYF. The CDR3 DNA is TGTGCCAGCAGCCCTGGACTAGCGGGAGCAGAGGAGCAGTACTTC.

This clonotype occurred many times. The V gene is TRBV2, the J gene TRBJ2-1, with D unclear. Germline values: CDR1 SNHLY, CDR2 FYNNEI. This CDR3 spans 15 amino acids. V was cut by 0 bases and J by 7 bases, with 13 bases left in between. The chain's CDR3 is CASSEALFRVNEQFF. CDR3 sequence (DNA): TGTGCCAGCAGTGAAGCGCTTTTTAGAGTAAATGAGCAGTTCTTC.

This clonotype was picked up many times. The rearrangement joins TRBV12-3 or TRBV12-4 to TRBJ2-7, with 9 nucleotides matching TRBD2. CDR3 length: 15 residues. V shed 4 bases and J 2 bases; nucleotides not matched to a gene: 6. The CDR3 region has the DNA TGTGCCAGCAGTTCACGGTCTAGCGGGGCCTACGAGCAGTACTTC. Translation gives CASSSRSSGAYEQYF.

The V call is TRBV25-1, the J call TRBJ1-4; weak D call: TRBD1 (5 bases). Germline V lookup: CDR1 MGHDK, CDR2 SYGVNS. Trimming removed 5 bases from V and 0 bases from J, with 16 bases in between. This CDR3 comprises 17 residues. The CDR3 here is CASSTRGEGATNEKLFF. The CDR3 DNA reads as TGTGCCAGCAGTACCCGAGGGGAAGGTGCAACTAATGAAAAACTGTTTTTT. The variable domain in full, completed from reference TRBV25-1 and TRBJ1-4, reads EADIYQTPRYLVIGTGKKITLECSQTMGHDKMYWYQQDPGMELHLIHYSYGVNSTEKGDLSSESTVSRIRTEHFPLTLESARPSHTSQYLCASSTRGEGATNEKLFFGSGTQLSVL.

The V and J genes are TRBV7-8 and TRBJ1-4, with TRBD1 matching 8 bases. The V gene end was trimmed by 3 bases and the J gene end by 8 bases; junction bases not matched to a gene: 11. This CDR3 comprises 16 residues. From germline, CDR1 is SGHVS and CDR2 FQNEAQ. The CDR3 DNA reads TGTGCCAGCAGCTTGGGAGGACAGGGCGGTGGCGAAAAACTGTTTTTT. Its translation: CASSLGGQGGGEKLFF. Supplemented by reference TRBV7-8 and TRBJ1-4, the full variable domain reads GAGVSQSPRYKVAKRGQDVALRCDPISGHVSLFWYQQALGQGPEFLTYFQNEAQLDKSGLPSDRFFAERPEGSVSTLKIQRTQQEDSAVYLCASSLGGQGGGEKLFFGSGTQLSVL.